A selection of T cell receptor beta chains follows, all from one sample in a study of molecular identifiers for immune sequencing clone quantification. In TCRdb, the PCR reads were re-called with MiXCR into one record per CDR3 protein. The table shows just under 650,000 distinct CDR3 sequences, with just under 20% occurring only once. The sample comprised naive CD8+ T cells from blood, with Jurkat cell RNA spiked in. The receptors here all came from a human donor in good health. Some libraries in this study had Jurkat cell RNA spiked in. The CDR3 runs from the conserved cysteine through the conserved F or W. Fields, in order: J gene, V gene, D gene, clone size, CDR3 protein, CDR3 DNA. The D gene is left open where the match is weak. For some rows the clone size is stated as once, few or many, or as a class when expanded; others skip it.

>TRBJ2-1|TRBV27|.|few
CASSLNGGNEQFF
TGTGCCAGCAGTTTAAACGGGGGCAATGAGCAGTTCTTC
>TRBJ1-5|TRBV9|.|many
CASSVGEGLGGPQHF
TGTGCCAGCAGCGTAGGAGAGGGGCTAGGTGGGCCCCAGCATTTT
>TRBJ2-1|TRBV28|TRBD2|few
CASTLAASSYNEQFF
TGTGCCAGCACTCTAGCGGCCAGCTCCTACAATGAGCAGTTCTTC
>TRBJ2-3|TRBV4-3|.|few
CASSQDGQKYTDTQYF
TGCGCCAGCAGCCAAGATGGACAGAAATACACAGATACGCAGTATTTT
>TRBJ2-2|TRBV24-1|.|many
CATSDFRQGGINTGELFF
TGTGCCACCAGTGATTTCCGACAGGGAGGAATTAACACCGGGGAGCTGTTTTTT
>TRBJ2-1|TRBV11-2|TRBD2|few
CASSTSYGRAYNEQFF
TGTGCCAGCAGCACTTCATATGGGAGGGCCTACAATGAGCAGTTCTTC
>TRBJ2-7|TRBV29-1|.|many
CSVLDTEQYF
TGCAGCGTCCTAGACACCGAGCAGTACTTC
>TRBJ2-7|TRBV20-1|TRBD2|.
CSAGTTKTSGRAGSYKQYF
TGCAGTGCTGGTACAACTAAGACTAGCGGGAGGGCCGGGTCCTACAAGCAGTACTTC
>TRBJ2-3|TRBV3-1|TRBD2|.
CASSQEASGEVTFDTDTQYF
TGTGCCAGCAGCCAAGAGGCTAGCGGGGAGGTTACCTTCGACACAGATACGCAGTATTTT
>TRBJ1-2|TRBV20-1|TRBD1|few
CSARDRDNYGYTF
TGCAGTGCTAGGGACAGGGACAACTATGGCTACACCTTC
>TRBJ2-7|TRBV6-2/TRBV6-3|TRBD1|many
CASSTPGGWNEQYF
TGTGCCAGCAGCACCCCAGGGGGCTGGAACGAGCAGTACTTC
>TRBJ1-1|TRBV10-3|.|few
CAISEPWLEGNTEAFF
TGTGCCATCAGTGAGCCCTGGCTGGAGGGCAACACTGAAGCTTTCTTT
>TRBJ2-3|TRBV7-3|.|many
CASSSTGFTDTQYF
TGTGCCAGCAGCTCAACAGGTTTCACAGATACGCAGTATTTT
>TRBJ2-3|TRBV7-9|TRBD2|many
CASSRDPGLAGTDTQYF
TGTGCCAGCAGTCGAGACCCGGGACTAGCCGGCACAGATACGCAGTATTTT